Listed here is a single T cell receptor (beta chain). This sample is drawn from a study of CD8 T cells in Susac syndrome. RNA in amounts of about 0.45 to 1 ug was reverse transcribed with random hexamers. TCRdb re-analysed the immunoSEQ multiplex PCR reads in MiXCR, keeping a single row per CDR3 protein. This sample has about 25,000 distinct CDR3 sequences, with 94% found just once. J gave up 7 bases and V 2 bases, and 6 bases lay outside the gene matches. The CDR3 runs to 14 residues. Germline lookup yields CDR1 SGHNT and CDR2 YYREEE (reference sequence). The chain links TRBV5-4 to TRBJ1-5; 7 nucleotides match TRBD1. This receptor was obtained from a human donor in good health. Material for sequencing was CD8+ T cells from PBMCs. The CDR3: CASSLRGGGQPQHF. The CDR3 nucleotides read TGTGCCAGCAGCTTACGGGGAGGGGGCCAGCCCCAGCATTTT.